The sequence of this T cell receptor (beta chain) was determined in a study of radiation and T cells in renal cell carcinoma. Details on this clone: The target antigen is unknown.

Points from the study as a whole: From baseline, blood top tumor clonotypes peaked at 2 weeks post-radiation.

The CDR3 loop spans 15 amino acids. Germline CDR1 and CDR2: KGHSH and LQKENI. The V and J ends lost 6 bases and 5 bases respectively, with 16 bases between them. This sample's time point: blood 4 weeks post-SBRT, at nephrectomy. Treatment here: 15 Gy SBRT to primary tumor, nephrectomy 4 weeks later. Nephrectomy followed 15 Gy stereotactic body radiation by 4 weeks. Radiation-treated patients gave blood at baseline, week 2 and week 4. The tumor was a clear cell renal cell carcinoma. This table comes from immunoSEQ multiplex PCR, and its TCRdb copy is limited to in-frame clones, with some not included. The sample consists of about 140,000 clones, 86% of them appearing once.

The starting material was blood, obtained from a patient whose treatment included radiotherapy and nephrectomy. The clonotype was recovered from a woman between 50 and 59 years old with renal cell carcinoma. The rearrangement links TRBV18 to TRBJ2-2, with D possibly matching TRBD1 (6 bases). CDR3 nucleotides: TGTGCCAGCTCCCGAGAGGGGGAATATACCGGGGAGCTGTTTTTT. Protein: CASSREGEYTGELFF.